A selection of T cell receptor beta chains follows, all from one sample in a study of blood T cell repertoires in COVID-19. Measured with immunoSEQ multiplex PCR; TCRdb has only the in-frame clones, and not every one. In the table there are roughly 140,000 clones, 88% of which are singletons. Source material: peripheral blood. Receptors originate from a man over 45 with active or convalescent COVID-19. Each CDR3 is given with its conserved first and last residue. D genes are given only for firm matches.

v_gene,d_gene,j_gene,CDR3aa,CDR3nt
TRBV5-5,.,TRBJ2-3,CASSLTITDTQYF,TGTGCCAGCAGCTTGACAATCACAGATACGCAGTATTTT
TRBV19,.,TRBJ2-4,CASSIFRGLSQNIQYF,TGTGCCAGTAGTATTTTCCGCGGACTCTCACAAAACATTCAGTACTTC
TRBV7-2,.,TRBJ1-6,CASSPVAEFPLHF,TGTGCCAGCAGCCCTGTCGCCGAGTTTCCCCTCCACTTT
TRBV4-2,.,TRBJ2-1,CASSQDLGVVNEQFF,TGTGCCAGCAGCCAAGATCTCGGAGTGGTCAATGAGCAGTTCTTC
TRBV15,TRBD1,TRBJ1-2,CATSRVPGTVPAKDYGYTF,TGTGCCACCAGCAGAGTCCCCGGGACAGTTCCAGCCAAAGACTATGGCTACACCTTC
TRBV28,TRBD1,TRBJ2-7,CASSLIWDSSYEQYF,TGTGCCAGCAGTTTAATTTGGGACAGCTCCTACGAGCAGTACTTC
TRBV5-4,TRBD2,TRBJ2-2,CASGTSGGNTGELFF,TGTGCCAGCGGGACTAGCGGGGGGAACACCGGGGAGCTGTTTTTT
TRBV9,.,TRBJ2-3,CASSVGFTDTQYF,TGTGCCAGCAGCGTCGGGTTCACAGATACGCAGTATTTT
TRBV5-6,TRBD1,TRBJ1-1,CASSFITDNGQGDTEAFF,TGTGCCAGCAGCTTTATAACGGATAATGGCCAGGGGGACACTGAAGCTTTCTTT
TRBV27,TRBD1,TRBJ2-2,CASSFGTVNTGELFF,TGTGCCAGCAGTTTCGGGACAGTCAACACCGGGGAGCTGTTTTTT
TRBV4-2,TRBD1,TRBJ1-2,CASSQMTGGSYGYTF,TGTGCCAGCAGCCAAATGACAGGGGGTAGTTATGGCTACACCTTC